These 16 T cell receptor beta chains originate from one sample sequenced in a study of blood T cell repertoires in COVID-19. TCRdb keeps only in-frame clones here, not all; method: immunoSEQ multiplex PCR. The table has around 150,000 clones, 80% to 90% seen once. Sequenced: peripheral blood. Receptor source: a man between 65 and 80 years old with acute or convalescent COVID-19.

The DNA for the CDR3 is TGCAGTGCTAGTGGGTGGGGGCAGGGCTATCAGCCCCAGCATTTT. This gives the protein CSASGWGQGYQPQHF. The V gene is TRBV20-1, the J gene TRBJ1-5, with D perhaps TRBD1 (6 bases). The CDR3 spans 15 residues. Germline loops: CDR1 DFQATT, CDR2 SNEGSKA (reference sequence). V was trimmed by 3 bases and J by 5 bases, leaving 17 bases between them.

This chain links TRBV29-1 with TRBJ2-5; 11 nucleotides align to TRBD2. CDR1 is SQVTM, CDR2 ANQGSEA, per germline. J gave up 4 bases and V 4 bases, and 8 bases lay outside the gene matches. There are 15 residues in the CDR3. The CDR3 DNA reads TGCAGCGTTGGGATAGCGGGAGGGAAGGTAGAGACCCAGTACTTC. Translated, it gives CSVGIAGGKVETQYF.

V is TRBV19 and J is TRBJ1-5; D is unresolved. Per the germline V gene, CDR1 is LNHDA and CDR2 is SQIVND (reference sequence). Trimming cost V 5 bases and J 0 bases, with 14 bases left between them. The CDR3 length is 16 residues. The chain's CDR3 is CASSALSRGSNQPQHF. Written as DNA, the CDR3 is TGTGCCAGTAGTGCCCTCTCACGGGGTAGCAATCAGCCCCAGCATTTT.

The V call is TRBV6-5, the J call TRBJ2-7; 9 bases line up with TRBD2. Germline CDR1 and CDR2: MNHEY and SVGAGI. The CDR3 totals 13 residues. V lost 6 bases, J lost 6 bases, and 6 bases stayed unmatched. This CDR3 is CASSQAGGLEQYF. The DNA of the CDR3 is TGTGCCAGCAGCCAAGCGGGAGGCCTCGAGCAGTACTTC.

The chain uses TRBV6-2 or TRBV6-3 and TRBJ1-5, with D possibly being TRBD1 (6 bases). The germline CDR1 and CDR2 sequences are MNHEY and SVGEGT. Deletions cut 0 bases from V and 9 bases from J, with 18 bases between. CDR3 length: 16 residues. CDR3 amino acids: CASSYSRTASSVPQHF. The CDR3 DNA reads TGTGCCAGCAGTTACTCGAGGACAGCCTCATCCGTGCCCCAGCATTTT.

A single count supports this clone. The chain employs TRBV3-1 (or the pseudogene TRBV3-2) and TRBJ2-6, with D possibly being TRBD2 (5 bases). Germline assignment: CDR1 LGHDT and CDR2 YNNKEL (reference sequence). V was trimmed by 2 bases and J by 1 base, leaving 9 bases between them. This CDR3 is 16 amino acids long. The CDR3 DNA is TGTGCCAGCAGCCAATGGAGGTTTTCTGGGGCCAACGTCCTGACTTTC. Protein sequence: CASSQWRFSGANVLTF.

The rearrangement joins TRBV24-1 to TRBJ1-5; 7 positions agree with TRBD1. V was pared by 4 bases and J by 7 bases, with 6 bases of the junction left unmatched. CDR3 size: 14 residues. Germline-derived CDR1 and CDR2 are KGHDR and SFDVKD. This CDR3 is CATSEGGAGQPQHF. The DNA of the CDR3 is TGTGCCACCAGTGAAGGGGGCGCCGGGCAGCCCCAGCATTTT.

This clone was observed a single time. V usage is TRBV4-3 and J usage is TRBJ2-3; 10 positions agree with TRBD1. This CDR3 spans 15 amino acids. Germline V gene lookup returns CDR1 LGHNA and CDR2 YSLEER. The J segment lost 4 bases and the V segment lost 4 bases, leaving 5 bases of the junction unmatched. The CDR3 here is CASSPGQGQPDTQYF. CDR3 DNA sequence: TGCGCCAGCAGCCCGGGACAGGGGCAGCCAGATACGCAGTATTTT.

As regards this clone: In the same sample, other DNA sequences code for this CDR3. The chain has TRBV21-1 and TRBJ2-7; the table's D call, TRBD2, has no DNA check behind it. TRBV21-1 is termed a pseudogene. The CDR3 is 19 residues long. CDR3 region: CASTSGLAGGTTFSYEQYF. In nucleotides, the CDR3 is TGTGCCAGCACATCGGGACTGGCGGGAGGGACTACCTTCTCCTACGAGCAGTACTTC.

The V call is TRBV19, the J call TRBJ1-5; possible D gene TRBD1, 6 bases. The CDR3 covers 16 residues. Trimming pared 7 bases from V and 3 bases from J, leaving 19 bases between. Per germline, CDR1 LNHDA and CDR2 SQIVND (reference sequence). As DNA, the CDR3 is TGTGCCAGTACCCCCACGGGGGGACACCCCAATCAGCCCCAGCATTTT. The encoded protein is CASTPTGGHPNQPQHF.

The V gene is TRBV28, the J gene TRBJ1-1, with 10 bases lining up with TRBD1. Germline V CDR1 and CDR2: MDHEN, SYDVKM. Germline trimming cut 6 bases from V and 0 bases from J; bases unmatched to any gene: 7. This CDR3 has 16 residues. The CDR3 loop is CASSDPGQGLNTEAFF. CDR3 DNA sequence: TGTGCCAGCAGCGACCCGGGACAGGGGTTGAACACTGAAGCTTTCTTT.

This chain joins TRBV7-8 and TRBJ2-2, with D possibly TRBD1 on 6 matching bases. The length of the CDR3 is 16 residues. Between the trimmed V and J ends, which lost 5 bases and 1 base, there was a span of 14 bases. The germline V gene has CDR1 SGHVS and CDR2 FQNEAQ. The CDR3 DNA is TGTGCCAGCAGCGCGAGGACAGCCCGGAACACCGGGGAGCTGTTTTTT. It is translated as CASSARTARNTGELFF.

The chain uses TRBV7-9 and TRBJ1-3; D gene unclear. V was shortened by 2 bases and J by 0 bases, with 5 bases between the two germline ends. The CDR3 length is 14 residues. Germline V lookup: CDR1 SEHNR, CDR2 FQNEAQ (reference sequence). The CDR3 nucleotides read TGTGCCAGCAGCTTAAGCTCCTCTGGAAACACCATATATTTT. This encodes CASSLSSSGNTIYF.

The chain combines TRBV6-5 with TRBJ2-7; D possibly corresponds to TRBD1 (6 bases). V lost 9 bases, J lost 0 bases, and 18 bases lay in between. Germline values: CDR1 MNHEY, CDR2 SVGAGI. The CDR3 spans 15 residues. The CDR3 region has the DNA TGTGCCAGTCAAACAGGGATCAGGAGCTCCTACGAGCAGTACTTC. Its translation is CASQTGIRSSYEQYF.

This clone was found a few times. This chain joins TRBV10-3 and TRBJ2-7, with D possibly being TRBD1 (5 bases). This CDR3 is built from 14 residues. Germline assignment: CDR1 ENHRY and CDR2 SYGVKD. Trimming took off 0 bases at V and 0 bases at J, with 6 bases between the two ends. The CDR3 sequence is CAISESTDSYEQYF. Written as DNA, the CDR3 is TGTGCCATCAGTGAGTCGACAGACTCCTACGAGCAGTACTTC.

The J gene is TRBJ2-1, the V gene TRBV24-1, with TRBD1 matching 11 bases. Trimming at V came to 2 bases and at J to 8 bases, leaving 4 bases not matched to a gene. The CDR3 is made up of 15 amino acids. Germline values: CDR1 KGHDR, CDR2 SFDVKD. The CDR3 DNA follows: TGTGCCACCAGTGATTCGGGACAGGGGGACTATGAGCAGTTCTTC. Encoded protein: CATSDSGQGDYEQFF.